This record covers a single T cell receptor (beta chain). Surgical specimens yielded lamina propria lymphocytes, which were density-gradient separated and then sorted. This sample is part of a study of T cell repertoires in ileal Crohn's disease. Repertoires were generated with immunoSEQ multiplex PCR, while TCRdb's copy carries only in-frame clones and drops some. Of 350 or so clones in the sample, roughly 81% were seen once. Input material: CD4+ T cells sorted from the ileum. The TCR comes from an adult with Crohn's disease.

CDR3 coding DNA: TGTGCCAGCTCACCAATCGCAGGGACAGATTATGGCTACACCTTC. Its translation is CASSPIAGTDYGYTF. V and J are TRBV18 and TRBJ1-2; 7 bases match TRBD1. J was trimmed by 5 bases and V by 2 bases; bases with no gene match: 8. Germline V gives CDR1 KGHSH, CDR2 LQKENI. CDR3 length equals 15 residues.